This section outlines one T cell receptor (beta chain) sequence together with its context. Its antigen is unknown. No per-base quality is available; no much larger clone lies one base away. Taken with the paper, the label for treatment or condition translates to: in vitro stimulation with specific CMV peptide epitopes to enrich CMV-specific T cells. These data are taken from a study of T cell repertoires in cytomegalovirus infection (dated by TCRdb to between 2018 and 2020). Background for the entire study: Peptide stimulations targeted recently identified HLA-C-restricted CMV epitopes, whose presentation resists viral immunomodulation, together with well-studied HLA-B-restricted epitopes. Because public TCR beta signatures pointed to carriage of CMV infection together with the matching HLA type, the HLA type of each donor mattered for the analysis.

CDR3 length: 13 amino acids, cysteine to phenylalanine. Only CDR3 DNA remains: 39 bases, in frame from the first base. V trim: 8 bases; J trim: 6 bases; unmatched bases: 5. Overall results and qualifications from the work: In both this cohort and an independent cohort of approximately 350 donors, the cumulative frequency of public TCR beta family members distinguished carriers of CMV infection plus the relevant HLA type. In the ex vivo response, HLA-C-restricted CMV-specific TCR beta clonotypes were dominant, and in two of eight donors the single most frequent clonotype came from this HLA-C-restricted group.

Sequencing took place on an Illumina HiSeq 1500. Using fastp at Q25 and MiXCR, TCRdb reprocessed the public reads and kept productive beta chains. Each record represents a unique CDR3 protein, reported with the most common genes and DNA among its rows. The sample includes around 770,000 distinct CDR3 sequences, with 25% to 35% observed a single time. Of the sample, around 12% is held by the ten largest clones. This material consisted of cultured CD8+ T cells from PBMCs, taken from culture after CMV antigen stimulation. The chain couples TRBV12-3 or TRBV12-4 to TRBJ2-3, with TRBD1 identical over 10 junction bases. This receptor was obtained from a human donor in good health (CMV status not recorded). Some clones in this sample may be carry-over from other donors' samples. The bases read TGTGCCAGCGGACAGGGGGTTTTTGATACGCAGTATTTT. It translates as CASGQGVFDTQYF.